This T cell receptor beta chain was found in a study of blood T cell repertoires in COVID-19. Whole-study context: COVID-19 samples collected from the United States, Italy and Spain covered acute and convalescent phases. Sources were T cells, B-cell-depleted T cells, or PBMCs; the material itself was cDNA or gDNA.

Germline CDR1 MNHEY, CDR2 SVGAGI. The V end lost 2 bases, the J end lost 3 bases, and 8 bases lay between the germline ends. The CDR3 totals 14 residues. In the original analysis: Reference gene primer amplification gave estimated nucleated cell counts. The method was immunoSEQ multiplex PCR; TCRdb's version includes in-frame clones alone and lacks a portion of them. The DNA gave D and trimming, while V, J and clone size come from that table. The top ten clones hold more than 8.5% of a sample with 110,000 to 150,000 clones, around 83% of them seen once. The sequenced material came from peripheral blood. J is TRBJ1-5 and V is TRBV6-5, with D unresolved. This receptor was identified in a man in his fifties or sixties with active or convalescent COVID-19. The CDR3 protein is CASSYGGNNQPQHF. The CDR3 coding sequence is TGTGCCAGCAGTTACGGAGGGAACAATCAGCCCCAGCATTTT.